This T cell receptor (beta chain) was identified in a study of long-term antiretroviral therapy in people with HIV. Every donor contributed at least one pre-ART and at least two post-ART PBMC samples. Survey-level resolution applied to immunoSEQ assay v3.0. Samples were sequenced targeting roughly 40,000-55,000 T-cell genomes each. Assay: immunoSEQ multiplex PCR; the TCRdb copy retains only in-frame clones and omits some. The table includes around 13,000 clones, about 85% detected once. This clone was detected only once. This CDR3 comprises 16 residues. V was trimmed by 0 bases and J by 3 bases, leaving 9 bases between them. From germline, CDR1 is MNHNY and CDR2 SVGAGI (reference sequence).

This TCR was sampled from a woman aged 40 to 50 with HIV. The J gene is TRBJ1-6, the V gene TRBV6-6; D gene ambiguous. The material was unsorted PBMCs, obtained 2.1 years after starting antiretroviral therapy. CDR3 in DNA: TGTGCCAGCAGTTACTCGCCGGCGTACTATAATTCACCCCTCCACTTT. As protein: CASSYSPAYYNSPLHF.